This passage covers 31 T cell receptor beta chains from one sample sequenced in a study of technical replicates of blood from four donors. Here immunoSEQ multiplex PCR was the method, and the copy in TCRdb shows in-frame clones only, minus some. Here the sample spans around 68,000 clones, 95% to 97% being singletons. Sequencing was performed on T cells isolated from PBMCs. These receptors were obtained from a human donor in good health.

This chain connects TRBV6-5 to TRBJ1-1; D ambiguous. V dropped 2 bases and J dropped 0 bases, with 10 bases sitting between them. The CDR3 has 15 amino acids. CDR1 and CDR2 (germline): MNHEY, SVGAGI. The CDR3 here is CASSYRQRMNTEAFF. CDR3 nucleotides: TGTGCCAGCAGTTACAGGCAGCGCATGAACACTGAAGCTTTCTTT.

The chain uses TRBV2 and TRBJ1-2; 8 nucleotides agree with TRBD1. The CDR3 has 13 amino acids. Germline V lookup: CDR1 SNHLY, CDR2 FYNNEI. The J segment lost 4 bases and the V segment lost 4 bases, leaving 2 bases of the junction unmatched. The DNA of the CDR3 is TGTGCCAGCAGTGGTGGACAGGGCTATGGCTACACCTTC. Encoded protein: CASSGGQGYGYTF.

V is TRBV27 and J is TRBJ1-1, with 9 bases fitting TRBD1. This CDR3 comprises 16 residues. The V gene's germline CDR1 is MNHEY and CDR2 SMNVEV (reference sequence). The J segment lost 5 bases and the V segment lost 6 bases, leaving 13 bases of the junction unmatched. CDR3 region: CASRLTGGPTGTEAFF. CDR3 nucleotide sequence: TGTGCCAGCAGATTAACAGGGGGCCCCACTGGAACTGAAGCTTTCTTT.

The chain is built from TRBV6-5 and TRBJ2-1; 7 nucleotides align to TRBD2. CDR3 length: 15 amino acids. Germline CDR1 and CDR2: MNHEY and SVGAGI. The trim removed 3 bases at V and 8 bases at J, leaving 10 bases unmatched. CDR3 in amino acids: CASSYSGTTFYEQFF. In nucleotides, the CDR3 is TGTGCCAGCAGTTATTCCGGGACTACCTTTTATGAGCAGTTCTTC.

This sequence joins TRBV6-1 and TRBJ2-7; possibly TRBD2 for D (6 bases). This CDR3 has 13 residues. V gave up 6 bases and J gave up 4 bases, with 13 bases separating them. The germline V gene encodes CDR1 MNHNS and CDR2 SASEGT. The CDR3, as DNA: TGTGCCAGCAGAGTAGCGGTCTATTACGAGCAGTACTTC. This codes for CASRVAVYYEQYF.

The V call is TRBV28, the J call TRBJ2-7; a possible D gene is TRBD1 (5 bases). The CDR3 runs 12 residues. Germline values: CDR1 MDHEN, CDR2 SYDVKM. The V end lost 5 bases, the J end lost 5 bases, and 10 bases lay between the germline ends. CDR3: CASSETVDEQYF. Written as DNA, the CDR3 is TGTGCCAGCAGTGAGACAGTTGACGAGCAGTACTTC.

The chain joins TRBV5-1 to TRBJ2-7; 9 nucleotides match TRBD2. The CDR3 has 16 amino acids. The J segment lost 1 base and the V segment lost 3 bases, leaving 8 bases of the junction unmatched. Germline lookup yields CDR1 SGHRS and CDR2 YFSETQ. CDR3 region: CASSWGQREESYEQYF. In DNA form, the CDR3 reads TGCGCCAGCAGCTGGGGGCAGCGGGAGGAGTCCTACGAGCAGTACTTC.

The V gene is TRBV5-1, the J gene TRBJ1-5; a weak D match, TRBD1 (5 bases). This CDR3 is built from 14 residues. Trimming removed 0 bases at V and 5 bases at J, with 9 bases between. Germline V gene lookup returns CDR1 SGHRS and CDR2 YFSETQ. The CDR3 coding sequence is TGCGCCAGCAGCTTGGCAGGGAGGGATCAGCCCCAGCATTTT. This gives the protein CASSLAGRDQPQHF.

The J gene is TRBJ2-2, the V gene TRBV2; the D is unclear. V lost 2 bases to trimming and J lost 6 bases, with 7 bases between them. This CDR3 spans 13 amino acids. Germline-derived CDR1 and CDR2 are SNHLY and FYNNEI. The CDR3 nucleotides read TGTGCCAGCAGTGAACACATTTCCGGGGAGCTGTTTTTT. Translation: CASSEHISGELFF.

This clone was picked up a small number of times. The rearrangement uses TRBV7-2 and TRBJ2-5, with TRBD2 identical over 11 bases. CDR3 size: 15 residues. CDR1 SGHTA and CDR2 FQGNSA come from the germline V gene. Trimming cost V 5 bases and J 5 bases; bases outside gene matches: 7. The CDR3 bases are TGTGCCAGCAGCCCCCTAGCGGGAGGTGGGGAGACCCAGTACTTC. Translated, it gives CASSPLAGGGETQYF.

The chain employs TRBV19 and TRBJ1-1; 7 bases are shared with TRBD1. The CDR3 is 14 amino acids. Germline V gene lookup returns CDR1 LNHDA and CDR2 SQIVND (reference sequence). The junction had 12 bases not matched to a gene; V was cut back by 6 bases and J by 8 bases. This CDR3 reads CASSPGTETGEAFF. In DNA, the CDR3 is TGTGCCAGTAGCCCCGGGACAGAAACAGGGGAAGCTTTCTTT.

V gene TRBV6-4 combines with J gene TRBJ2-7; no clear D. Trimming pared 7 bases from V and 4 bases from J, leaving 2 bases between. CDR3 length equals 9 residues. Looked up from germline, CDR1 is MRHNA and CDR2 is SNTAGT. CDR3 protein: CASIYEQYF. The DNA for the CDR3 is TGTGCCAGCATATACGAGCAGTACTTC.

DNA for the CDR3: TGTGCCAGTAGTAGTGGAGGGGACTATGGCTACACCTTC. It codes for CASSSGGDYGYTF. The chain recombines TRBV19 with TRBJ1-2; TRBD1 is a possible D gene (5 bases). Deletions cut 4 bases from V and 3 bases from J, with 9 bases between. The CDR3 totals 13 residues. Looked up from germline, CDR1 is LNHDA and CDR2 is SQIVND (reference sequence).

The V and J genes are TRBV19 and TRBJ2-1; 8 bases fit TRBD2. V gave up 7 bases and J gave up 0 bases; unmatched junction bases: 8. The CDR3 extends over 16 amino acids. Looked up from germline, CDR1 is LNHDA and CDR2 is SQIVND (reference sequence). The CDR3 DNA is TGTGCCAGTACCCTTTCGAGCGGGAGCTCCTACAATGAGCAGTTCTTC. Protein sequence: CASTLSSGSSYNEQFF.

The rearrangement joins TRBV5-4 to TRBJ2-7; possible D gene TRBD2, 6 bases. The V end was cut by 5 bases, the J end by 3 bases, with 12 bases between. This CDR3 region has 13 residues. CDR1 is SGHNT and CDR2 is YYREEE in the germline V gene (reference sequence). The CDR3 region has the DNA TGTGCCAGCAGGGGGGACTTGATCTACGAGCAGTACTTC. Its translation: CASRGDLIYEQYF.

This chain joins TRBV6-4 and TRBJ2-1; 8 bases align to TRBD2. This CDR3 region has 15 residues. Germline V lookup: CDR1 MRHNA, CDR2 SNTAGT. V was clipped by 8 bases and J by 8 bases; unmatched bases: 14. The CDR3 loop reads CASRWEDSGVHEQFF. The DNA of the CDR3 is TGTGCCAGCCGGTGGGAGGATAGCGGGGTCCATGAGCAGTTCTTC.

The chain joins TRBV29-1 to TRBJ2-1; 8 bases are a match to TRBD1. The CDR3 has 14 amino acids. Germline CDR1 and CDR2: SQVTM and ANQGSEA. The V and J ends lost 2 bases and 3 bases, in that order; junction bases with no gene match: 3. CDR3 sequence (DNA): TGCAGCGTTGAACCGACAGGGGTCTACAATGAGCAGTTCTTC. Its protein is CSVEPTGVYNEQFF.

The chain recombines TRBV12-5 with TRBJ1-2, with D possibly TRBD1 on 6 matching bases. The CDR3 runs to 11 residues. Trimming shortened V by 2 bases and J by 8 bases, and 6 bases separated the two germline ends. Germline V CDR1 and CDR2: LGHNT, FRNRAP. CDR3 sequence: CASGLRGGYTF. The CDR3 coding sequence is TGTGCTAGTGGTTTGAGGGGGGGCTACACCTTC.

J is TRBJ1-5 and V is TRBV7-8; TRBD1 is a possible D gene (6 bases). Germline assignment: CDR1 SGHVS and CDR2 FQNEAQ. The V end was cut by 5 bases, the J end by 1 base, with 9 bases between. This CDR3 region has 14 residues. CDR3 residues: CASSGGGSNQPQHF. CDR3 DNA sequence: TGTGCCAGCAGCGGGGGCGGGAGCAATCAGCCCCAGCATTTT.

The chain uses TRBV12-5 and TRBJ2-1, with a tentative D call TRBD1 (6 bases). V dropped 6 bases and J dropped 8 bases, with 17 bases sitting between them. The CDR3 sequence is 14 residues long. In germline, CDR1 is LGHNT, CDR2 FRNRAP. The CDR3 sequence: CASGKGDADDEQFF. CDR3 sequence (DNA): TGTGCTAGTGGGAAGGGGGACGCAGACGATGAGCAGTTCTTC.

The chain carries TRBV10-3 and TRBJ1-1; D is undetermined. Germline CDR1 ENHRY, CDR2 SYGVKD. This CDR3 is 14 amino acids long. V lost 1 base to trimming and J lost 3 bases, with 9 bases between them. CDR3 region: CAISEYALDTEAFF. The CDR3 nucleotides read TGTGCCATCAGTGAGTATGCGTTGGACACTGAAGCTTTCTTT.

This sequence joins TRBV7-9 and TRBJ1-1, with 9 positions matching TRBD1. V was clipped by 6 bases and J by 3 bases; unmatched bases: 2. The germline CDR1 and CDR2 sequences are SEHNR and FQNEAQ (reference sequence). The length of the CDR3 is 13 residues. In nucleotides, the CDR3 is TGTGCCAGCAGTTGGACAGGGGACACTGAAGCTTTCTTT. It yields the protein CASSWTGDTEAFF.

The chain links TRBV5-1 to TRBJ2-5; 7 positions agree with TRBD1. CDR3 length: 14 amino acids. V shed 8 bases, J shed 5 bases, and the junction held 12 bases outside the gene matches. Looked up from germline, CDR1 is SGHRS and CDR2 is YFSETQ. DNA for the CDR3: TGCGCCAGTCAACCGACAGGGTTTGGGGAGACCCAGTACTTC. It yields the protein CASQPTGFGETQYF.

The chain is built from TRBV4-2 and TRBJ2-2, with a possible D match to TRBD2 (6 bases). From germline, CDR1 is LGHNA and CDR2 YNFKEQ. Trimming took off 3 bases at V and 5 bases at J, with 19 bases between the two ends. The CDR3 totals 17 residues. Written as DNA, the CDR3 is TGTGCCAGCAGCCAGGAACAGTCCGGGGGAAGGACCGGGGAGCTGTTTTTT. It translates to CASSQEQSGGRTGELFF.

The V call is TRBV19, the J call TRBJ1-5; 7 bases are a match to TRBD1. The V gene's germline CDR1 is LNHDA and CDR2 SQIVND (reference sequence). The length of the CDR3 is 14 residues. After removal of 5 bases from V and 6 bases from J, the junction contained 7 bases not matched to a gene. This CDR3 is CASSRTGEGQPQHF. The CDR3 nucleotides read TGTGCCAGTAGTCGTACAGGGGAAGGTCAGCCCCAGCATTTT.

This chain uses TRBV10-3 with TRBJ2-5; the D gene is possibly TRBD2 (5 bases). CDR3 length: 14 residues. The V end was cut by 0 bases, the J end by 3 bases, with 8 bases between. Germline loops: CDR1 ENHRY, CDR2 SYGVKD. The CDR3 nucleotides read TGTGCCATCAGTGAGTCAGGGAGCGAAGAGACCCAGTACTTC. This encodes CAISESGSEETQYF.

The V gene is TRBV5-1, the J gene TRBJ1-1; D is possibly TRBD1 (6 bases). The CDR3 covers 16 residues. Germline CDR1 reads SGHRS; CDR2 reads YFSETQ. V lost 4 bases and J lost 5, with 21 bases in between. CDR3 nucleotide sequence: TGCGCCAGCAGCCCATCTGGACAGAGAAGCTTTACTGAAGCTTTCTTT. Amino acids: CASSPSGQRSFTEAFF.

The rearrangement links TRBV4-3 to TRBJ2-1, with 7 bases aligning to TRBD1. The CDR3 extends over 17 amino acids. V trimming: 1 base; J trimming: 2 bases; junction bases outside the gene matches: 8. CDR1 is LGHNA, CDR2 YSLEER, per germline. The chain's CDR3 is CASSQASGTAAYNEQFF. CDR3 sequence (DNA): TGCGCCAGCAGCCAAGCATCCGGGACAGCCGCCTACAATGAGCAGTTCTTC.

V gene TRBV29-1 combines with J gene TRBJ2-7; TRBD2 matches at 11 bases. The junction had 6 bases not matched to a gene; V was cut back by 6 bases and J by 2 bases. The CDR3 is 14 residues long. The germline gives CDR1 SQVTM, CDR2 ANQGSEA. For the CDR3, the DNA is TGCAGCGTGGAGACTAGCGGGGCAACCTACGAGCAGTACTTC. This gives the protein CSVETSGATYEQYF.

The rearrangement uses TRBV4-2 and TRBJ2-7, with 9 nucleotides matching TRBD2. Looked up from germline, CDR1 is LGHNA and CDR2 is YNFKEQ. There are 16 residues in the CDR3. After removal of 1 base from V and 5 bases from J, the junction contained 9 bases not matched to a gene. CDR3 sequence reads: CASSQVGAGGPNEQYF. CDR3 nucleotide sequence: TGTGCCAGCAGCCAAGTGGGTGCGGGAGGGCCCAACGAGCAGTACTTC.

This chain links TRBV2 with TRBJ1-1, with 7 bases lining up with TRBD1. Germline trimming cut 8 bases from V and 1 base from J; bases unmatched to any gene: 7. Looked up from germline, CDR1 is SNHLY and CDR2 is FYNNEI. The length of the CDR3 is 14 residues. The CDR3 loop is CASLQGWGNTEAFF. In DNA form, the CDR3 reads TGTGCCAGCCTACAGGGGTGGGGGAACACTGAAGCTTTCTTT.